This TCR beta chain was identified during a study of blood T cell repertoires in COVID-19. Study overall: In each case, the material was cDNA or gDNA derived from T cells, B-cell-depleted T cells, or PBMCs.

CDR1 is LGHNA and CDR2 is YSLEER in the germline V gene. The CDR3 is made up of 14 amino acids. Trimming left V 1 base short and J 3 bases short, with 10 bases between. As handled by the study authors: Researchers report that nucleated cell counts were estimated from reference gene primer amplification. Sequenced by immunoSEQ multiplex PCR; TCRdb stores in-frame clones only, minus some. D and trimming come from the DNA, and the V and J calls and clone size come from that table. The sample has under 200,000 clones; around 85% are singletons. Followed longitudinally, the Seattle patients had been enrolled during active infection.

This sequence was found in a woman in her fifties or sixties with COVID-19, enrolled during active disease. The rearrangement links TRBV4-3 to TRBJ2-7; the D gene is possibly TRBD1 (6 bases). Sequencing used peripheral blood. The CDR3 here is CASSQVAGDYEQYF. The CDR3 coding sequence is TGCGCCAGCAGCCAAGTGGCAGGGGACTACGAGCAGTACTTC.